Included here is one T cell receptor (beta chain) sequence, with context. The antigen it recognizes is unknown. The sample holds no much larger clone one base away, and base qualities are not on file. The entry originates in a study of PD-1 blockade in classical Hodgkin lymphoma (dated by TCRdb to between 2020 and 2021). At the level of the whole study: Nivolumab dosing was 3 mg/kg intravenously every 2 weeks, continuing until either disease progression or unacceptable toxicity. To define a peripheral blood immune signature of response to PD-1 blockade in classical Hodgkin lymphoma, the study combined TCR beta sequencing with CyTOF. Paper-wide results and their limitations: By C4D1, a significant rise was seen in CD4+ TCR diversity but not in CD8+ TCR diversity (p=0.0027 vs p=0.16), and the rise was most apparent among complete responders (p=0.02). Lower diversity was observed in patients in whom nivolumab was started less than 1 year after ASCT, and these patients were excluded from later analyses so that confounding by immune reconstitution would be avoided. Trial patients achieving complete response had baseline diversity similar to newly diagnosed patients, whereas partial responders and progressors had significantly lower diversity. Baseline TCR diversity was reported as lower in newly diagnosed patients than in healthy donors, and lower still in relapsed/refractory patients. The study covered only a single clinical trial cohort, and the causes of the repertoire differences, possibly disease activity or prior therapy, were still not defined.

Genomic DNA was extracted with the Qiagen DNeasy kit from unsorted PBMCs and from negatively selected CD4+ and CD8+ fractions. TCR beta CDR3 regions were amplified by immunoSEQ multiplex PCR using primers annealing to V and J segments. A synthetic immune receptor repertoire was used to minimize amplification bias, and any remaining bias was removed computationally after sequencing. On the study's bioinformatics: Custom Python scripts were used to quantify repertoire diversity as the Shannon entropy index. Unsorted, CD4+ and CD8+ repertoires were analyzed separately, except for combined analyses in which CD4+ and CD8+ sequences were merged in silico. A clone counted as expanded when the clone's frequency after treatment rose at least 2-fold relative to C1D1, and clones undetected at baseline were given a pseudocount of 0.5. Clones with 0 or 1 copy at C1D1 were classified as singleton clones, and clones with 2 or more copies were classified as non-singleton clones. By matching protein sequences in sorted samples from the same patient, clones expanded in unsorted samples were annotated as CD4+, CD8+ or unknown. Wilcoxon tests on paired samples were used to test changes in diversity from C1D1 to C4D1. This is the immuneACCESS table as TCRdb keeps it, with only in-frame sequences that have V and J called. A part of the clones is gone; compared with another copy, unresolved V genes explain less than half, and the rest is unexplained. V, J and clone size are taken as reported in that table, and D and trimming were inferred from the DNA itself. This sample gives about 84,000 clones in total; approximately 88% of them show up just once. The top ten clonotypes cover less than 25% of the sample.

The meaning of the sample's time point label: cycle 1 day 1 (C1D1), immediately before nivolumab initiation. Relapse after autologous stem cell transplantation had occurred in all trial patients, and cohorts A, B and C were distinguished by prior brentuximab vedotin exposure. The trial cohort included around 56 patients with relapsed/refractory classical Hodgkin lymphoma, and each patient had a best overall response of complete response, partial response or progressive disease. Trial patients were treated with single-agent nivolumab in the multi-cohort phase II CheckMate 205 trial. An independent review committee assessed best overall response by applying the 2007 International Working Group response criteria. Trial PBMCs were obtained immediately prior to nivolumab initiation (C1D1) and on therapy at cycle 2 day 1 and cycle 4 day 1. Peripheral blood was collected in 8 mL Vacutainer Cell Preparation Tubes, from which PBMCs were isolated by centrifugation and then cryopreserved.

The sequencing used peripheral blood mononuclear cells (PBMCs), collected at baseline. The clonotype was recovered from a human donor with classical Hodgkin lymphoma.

The sequence in DNA is TGTGCCAGCAGACCTACAGGGGGACCCACAGATACGCAGTATTTT. This encodes CASRPTGGPTDTQYF. The V and J segments used are TRBV7-2 and TRBJ2-3; 8 of the junction bases match TRBD1. Taken from the germline V gene, the CDR1 and CDR2 loops are SGHTA and FQGNSA. Germline trimming: 6 bases from V, 2 bases from J; junction bases outside gene matches: 7. Including the terminal cysteine and phenylalanine, the CDR3 comprises 15 residues. The only DNA kept is the CDR3, 45 bases in frame from the first base.